A selection of T cell receptor beta chains follows, all from one sample in a study of graft-versus-host responses after intestinal transplantation. Some clones are missing from TCRdb's copy, which holds only in-frame ones; the method was immunoSEQ multiplex PCR. The sample has some 85,000 clones, 80% to 90% seen once; the top ten hold over 7%. What these receptors recognize is not known. Sequencing used unstimulated CD8+ T cells sorted from spleen or lymph node cells, obtained before transplant. These receptors all come from a human donor who was the organ donor for an intestinal transplant. Both conserved end residues are part of each CDR3. Each record gives: D gene, J gene, V gene, clone size, CDR3 DNA, CDR3 protein. A D gene is named only where the DNA matches it firmly. Rows give clone size only sometimes, using once, few, many, or a class for an expanded clone.

D: NA; J: TRBJ2-1; V: TRBV5-6; size: NA; DNA: TGTGCCAGCAGCTTGGCAAGGGCCTCCTACAATGAGCAGTTCTTC; CDR3: CASSLARASYNEQFF
D: TRBD1; J: TRBJ1-4; V: TRBV5-6; size: NA; DNA: TGTGCCAGCAGCCCGGACAGGATCGCAACTAATGAAAAACTGTTTTTT; CDR3: CASSPDRIATNEKLFF
D: NA; J: TRBJ1-3; V: TRBV5-1; size: NA; DNA: TGCGCCAGCAGCTTGAGGTCCTCTGGAAACACCATATATTTT; CDR3: CASSLRSSGNTIYF
D: NA; J: TRBJ2-7; V: TRBV19; size: few; DNA: TGTGCCAGTAGTATTGAGGGAGGTTGGCGACAGGAGTTGCAGTACTTC; CDR3: CASSIEGGWRQELQYF
D: NA; J: TRBJ2-7; V: TRBV7-9; size: NA; DNA: TGTGCCAGCAGCCGTGACTCCTCCTACGAGCAGTACTTC; CDR3: CASSRDSSYEQYF
D: NA; J: TRBJ2-1; V: TRBV7-3; size: NA; DNA: TGTGCCAGCAGCTTATCAGGGGTCAACGAAGAGCAGTTCTTC; CDR3: CASSLSGVNEEQFF
D: NA; J: TRBJ2-7; V: TRBV9; size: NA; DNA: TGTGCCAGCAGCCCCAGACTGGGGCAGACCTCCTACGAGCAGTACTTC; CDR3: CASSPRLGQTSYEQYF
D: NA; J: TRBJ2-1; V: TRBV30; size: NA; DNA: TGTGCCTGGTTTAGGAGCTCCTACAATGAGCAGTTCTTC; CDR3: CAWFRSSYNEQFF
D: TRBD2; J: TRBJ2-7; V: TRBV5-4; size: NA; DNA: TGTGCCAGCAGCGATTTAGCGGGGGGCTCGTTCGGCGAGCAGTACTTC; CDR3: CASSDLAGGSFGEQYF
D: TRBD1; J: TRBJ2-7; V: TRBV9; size: NA; DNA: TGTGCCAGCAGCGCGGGACAGTCCTACGAGCAGTACTTC; CDR3: CASSAGQSYEQYF
D: TRBD2; J: TRBJ2-3; V: TRBV2; size: NA; DNA: TGTGCCAGCAGTGAAAATCTAGCGGCAGATACGCAGTATTTT; CDR3: CASSENLAADTQYF
D: NA; J: TRBJ1-4; V: TRBV5-1; size: NA; DNA: TGCGCCAGCAGCTTTTGGGTGGGCCTCCCCTACGAAAAACTGTTTTTT; CDR3: CASSFWVGLPYEKLFF
D: NA; J: TRBJ1-1; V: TRBV4-2; size: NA; DNA: TGTGCCAGCACCGGCGGAAAAGACAGTCTGAACACTGAAGCTTTCTTT; CDR3: CASTGGKDSLNTEAFF
D: NA; J: TRBJ1-2; V: TRBV14; size: NA; DNA: TGTGCCAGCAGCCAAGATCTAGTGGCTGGCTACACCTTC; CDR3: CASSQDLVAGYTF
D: TRBD1; J: TRBJ1-6; V: TRBV5-6; size: medium-sized; DNA: TGTGCCAGCAGCTTAATCCGGGACAGGGAGCTTAATTCACCCCTCCACTTT; CDR3: CASSLIRDRELNSPLHF
D: NA; J: TRBJ2-2; V: TRBV19; size: NA; DNA: TGTGCCAGTTCCTTGGGAAGGACGAACACCGGGGAGCTGTTTTTT; CDR3: CASSLGRTNTGELFF